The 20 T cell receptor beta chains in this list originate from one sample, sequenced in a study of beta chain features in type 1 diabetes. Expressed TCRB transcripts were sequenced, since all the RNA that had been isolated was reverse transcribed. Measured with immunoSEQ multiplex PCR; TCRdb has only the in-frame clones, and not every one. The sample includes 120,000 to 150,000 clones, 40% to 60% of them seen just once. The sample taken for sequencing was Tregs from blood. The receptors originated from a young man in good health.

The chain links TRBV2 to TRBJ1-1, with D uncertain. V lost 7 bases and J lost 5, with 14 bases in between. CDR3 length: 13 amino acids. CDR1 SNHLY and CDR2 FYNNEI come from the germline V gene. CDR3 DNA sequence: TGTGCCAGCACCCTGAACCCGAGGACTGAAGCTTTCTTT. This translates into CASTLNPRTEAFF.

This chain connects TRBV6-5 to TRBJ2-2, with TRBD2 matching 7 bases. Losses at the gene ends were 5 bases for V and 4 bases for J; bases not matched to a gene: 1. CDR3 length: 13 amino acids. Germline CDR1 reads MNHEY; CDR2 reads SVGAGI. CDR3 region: CASSGGGTGELFF. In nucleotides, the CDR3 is TGTGCCAGCAGTGGCGGGGGCACCGGGGAGCTGTTTTTT.

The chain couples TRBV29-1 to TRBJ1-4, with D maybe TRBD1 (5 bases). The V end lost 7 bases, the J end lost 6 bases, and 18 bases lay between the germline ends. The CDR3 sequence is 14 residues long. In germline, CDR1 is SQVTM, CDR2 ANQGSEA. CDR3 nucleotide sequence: TGCAGCGCTGGGAGGGGTCGGGGGGATGAAAAACTGTTTTTT. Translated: CSAGRGRGDEKLFF.

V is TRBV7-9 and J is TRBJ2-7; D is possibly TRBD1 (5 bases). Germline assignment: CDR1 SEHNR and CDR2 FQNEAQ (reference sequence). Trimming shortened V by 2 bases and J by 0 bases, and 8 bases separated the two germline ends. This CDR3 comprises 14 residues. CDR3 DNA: TGTGCCAGCAGCTTAAGACAGAGCTCCTACGAGCAGTACTTC. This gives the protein CASSLRQSSYEQYF.

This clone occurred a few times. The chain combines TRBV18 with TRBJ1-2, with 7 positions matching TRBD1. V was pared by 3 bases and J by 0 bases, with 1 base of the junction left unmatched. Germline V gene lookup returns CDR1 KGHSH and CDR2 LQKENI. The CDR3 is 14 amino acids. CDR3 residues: CASSPQGANYGYTF. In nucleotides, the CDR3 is TGTGCCAGCTCACCGCAGGGGGCTAACTATGGCTACACCTTC.

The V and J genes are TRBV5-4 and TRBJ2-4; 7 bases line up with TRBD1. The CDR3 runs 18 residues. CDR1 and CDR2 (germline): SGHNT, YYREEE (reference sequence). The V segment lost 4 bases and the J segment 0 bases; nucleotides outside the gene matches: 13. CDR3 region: CASSEGTVTQLAKNIQYF. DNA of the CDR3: TGTGCCAGCAGCGAGGGGACAGTTACGCAACTAGCCAAAAACATTCAGTACTTC.

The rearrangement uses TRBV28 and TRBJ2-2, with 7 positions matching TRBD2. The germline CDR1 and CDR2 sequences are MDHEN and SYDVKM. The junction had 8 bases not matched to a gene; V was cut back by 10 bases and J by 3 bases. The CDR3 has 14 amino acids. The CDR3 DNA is TGTGCCACCCCTGCGGGGGAATACACCGGGGAGCTGTTTTTT. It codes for CATPAGEYTGELFF. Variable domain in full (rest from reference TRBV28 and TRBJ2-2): DVKVTQSSRYLVKRTGEKVFLECVQDMDHENMFWYRQDPGLGLRLIYFSYDVKMKEKGDIPEGYSVSREKKERFSLILESASTNQTSMYLCATPAGEYTGELFFGEGSRLTVL.

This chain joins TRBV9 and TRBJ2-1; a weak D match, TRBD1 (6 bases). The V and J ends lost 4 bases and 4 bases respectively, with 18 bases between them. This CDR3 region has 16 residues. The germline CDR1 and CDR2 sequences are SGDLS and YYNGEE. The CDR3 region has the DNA TGTGCCAGCAGCCCCCAGGGGACCTTACTTTACAATGAGCAGTTCTTC. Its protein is CASSPQGTLLYNEQFF.

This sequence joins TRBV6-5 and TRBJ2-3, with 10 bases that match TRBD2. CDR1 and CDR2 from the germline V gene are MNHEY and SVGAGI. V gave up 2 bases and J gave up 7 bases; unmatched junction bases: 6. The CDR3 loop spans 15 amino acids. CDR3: CASSYLAGVGNTQYF. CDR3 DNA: TGTGCCAGCAGTTACCTAGCGGGGGTGGGCAATACGCAGTATTTT.

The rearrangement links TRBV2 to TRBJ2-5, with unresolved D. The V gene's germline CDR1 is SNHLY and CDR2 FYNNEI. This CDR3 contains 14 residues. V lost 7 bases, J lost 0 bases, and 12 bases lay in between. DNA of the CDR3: TGTGCCAGCACGAAGAGAGTATACCAAGAGACCCAGTACTTC. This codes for CASTKRVYQETQYF.

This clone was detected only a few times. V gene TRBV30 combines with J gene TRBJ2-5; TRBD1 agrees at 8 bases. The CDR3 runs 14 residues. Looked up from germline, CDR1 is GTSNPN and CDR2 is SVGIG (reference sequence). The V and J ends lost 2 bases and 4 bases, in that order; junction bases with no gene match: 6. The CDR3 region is CAWSSGGRRETQYF. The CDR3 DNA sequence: TGTGCCTGGAGTTCAGGGGGCCGGCGAGAGACCCAGTACTTC.

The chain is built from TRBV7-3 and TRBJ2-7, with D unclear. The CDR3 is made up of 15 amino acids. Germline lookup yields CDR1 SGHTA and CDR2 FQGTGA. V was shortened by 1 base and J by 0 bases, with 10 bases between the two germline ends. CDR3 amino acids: CASSLSGGVSYEQYF. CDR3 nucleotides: TGTGCCAGCAGCTTAAGTGGCGGCGTCTCCTACGAGCAGTACTTC.

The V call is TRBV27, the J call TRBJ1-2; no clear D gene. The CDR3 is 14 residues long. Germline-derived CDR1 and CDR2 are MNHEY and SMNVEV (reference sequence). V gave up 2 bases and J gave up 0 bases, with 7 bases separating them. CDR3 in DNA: TGTGCCAGCAGTTTACGGGGATCTAACTATGGCTACACCTTC. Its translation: CASSLRGSNYGYTF.

The CDR3 region has the DNA TGTGCCAGCCGGGCGACAGTTAACTATGGCTACACCTTC. Translating gives CASRATVNYGYTF. V and J are TRBV6-1 and TRBJ1-2; possibly TRBD1 for D (5 bases). CDR3 length: 13 amino acids. The germline gives CDR1 MNHNS, CDR2 SASEGT. The V gene lost 8 bases and the J gene lost 1 base, with 11 bases spanning the gap.

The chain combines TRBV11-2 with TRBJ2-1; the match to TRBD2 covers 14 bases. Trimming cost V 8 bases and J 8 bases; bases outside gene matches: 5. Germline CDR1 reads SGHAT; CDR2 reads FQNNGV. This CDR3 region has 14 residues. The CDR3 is CASVGTSGGDEQFF. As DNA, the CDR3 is TGTGCCAGCGTGGGGACTAGCGGGGGCGATGAGCAGTTCTTC.

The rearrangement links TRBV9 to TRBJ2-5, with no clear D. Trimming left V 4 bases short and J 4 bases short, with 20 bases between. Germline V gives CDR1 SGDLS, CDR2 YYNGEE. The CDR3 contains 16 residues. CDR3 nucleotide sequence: TGTGCCAGCAGCAACTTACCAGGCCACTCAAGAGAGACCCAGTACTTC. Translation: CASSNLPGHSRETQYF.

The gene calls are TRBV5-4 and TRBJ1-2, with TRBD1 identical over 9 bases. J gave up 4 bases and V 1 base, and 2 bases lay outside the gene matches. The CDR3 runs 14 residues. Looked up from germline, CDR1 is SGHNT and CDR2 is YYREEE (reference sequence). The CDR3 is CASSLKGQGYGYTF. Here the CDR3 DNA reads TGTGCCAGCAGCTTGAAGGGACAGGGCTATGGCTACACCTTC.

CDR3 DNA: TGTGCCAGCAGCTCCGTAGGGGCGGATGAGCAGTACTTC. As protein: CASSSVGADEQYF. This chain joins TRBV7-9 and TRBJ2-7; a possible D gene is TRBD1 (5 bases). From germline, CDR1 is SEHNR and CDR2 FQNEAQ (reference sequence). V shed 4 bases and J shed 7 bases, with 14 bases lying between them. This CDR3 is 13 amino acids long.

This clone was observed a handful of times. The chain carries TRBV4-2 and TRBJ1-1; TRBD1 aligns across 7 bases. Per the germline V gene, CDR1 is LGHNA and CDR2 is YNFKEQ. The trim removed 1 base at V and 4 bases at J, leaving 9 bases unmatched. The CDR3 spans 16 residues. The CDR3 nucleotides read TGTGCCAGCAGCCAAGGACAGGGTACGGTGAGCACTGAAGCTTTCTTT. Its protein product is CASSQGQGTVSTEAFF.

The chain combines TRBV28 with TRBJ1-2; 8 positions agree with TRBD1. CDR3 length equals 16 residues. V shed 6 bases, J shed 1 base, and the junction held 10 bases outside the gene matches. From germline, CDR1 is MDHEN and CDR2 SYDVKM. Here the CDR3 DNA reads TGTGCCAGCAGCCGTGGACAGGGCGGATATAACTATGGCTACACCTTC. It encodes CASSRGQGGYNYGYTF.